A single sample gave rise to the 19 T cell receptor beta chains below, sequenced in a study of blood T cells in healthy people across ages. Together with a sample-barcoded 5' primer, a J-beta primer mix was included in a second PCR lasting about 6 to 11 cycles. A single record per CDR3 protein comes from TCRdb applying MiXCR to the 5' RACE reads. The table lists roughly 800,000 distinct CDR3 sequences, 58% of them singletons. The specimen sequenced was blood. All receptors derive from a man aged 25-45 years in good health.

This clonotype appeared a few times. This chain uses TRBV7-9 with TRBJ2-7; D uncertain. Looked up from germline, CDR1 is SEHNR and CDR2 is FQNEAQ (reference sequence). V gave up 1 base and J gave up 3 bases, with 16 bases separating them. CDR3 length equals 16 residues. The CDR3 reads CASSLVRLTEDYEQYF. CDR3 sequence (DNA): TGTGCCAGCAGCTTAGTACGACTGACTGAAGACTACGAGCAGTACTTC.

The chain is built from TRBV18 and TRBJ1-1, with D maybe TRBD1 (5 bases). Trimming took off 3 bases at V and 3 bases at J, with 17 bases between the two ends. CDR1 and CDR2 from the germline V gene are KGHSH and LQKENI. This CDR3 has 16 amino acids. The chain's CDR3 is CASSPPKGIGDTEAFF. The CDR3, as DNA: TGTGCCAGCTCACCCCCTAAGGGGATCGGGGACACTGAAGCTTTCTTT.

This clonotype has a handful of counts. The J gene is TRBJ2-7, the V gene TRBV7-2; 15 positions agree with TRBD2. The CDR3 consists of 18 residues. CDR1 and CDR2 (germline): SGHTA, FQGNSA. V dropped 5 bases and J dropped 5; count of bases not matched to a gene: 13. The CDR3 protein is CASSRKTGTSGRSHEQYF. Here the CDR3 DNA reads TGTGCCAGCAGCAGGAAGACCGGGACTAGCGGGAGGTCCCACGAGCAGTACTTC. Full variable domain (missing parts from reference TRBV7-2 and TRBJ2-7): GAGVSQSPSNKVTEKGKDVELRCDPISGHTALYWYRQSLGQGLEFLIYFQGNSAPDKSGLPSDRFSAERTGGSVSTLTIQRTQQEDSAVYLCASSRKTGTSGRSHEQYFGPGTRLTVT.

In this sample, this clonotype turned up a few times. V usage is TRBV10-3 and J usage is TRBJ2-1, with 11 bases that match TRBD2. Unmatched junction bases numbered 3, after V lost 6 bases and J lost 2 bases. This CDR3 spans 15 amino acids. CDR1 ENHRY and CDR2 SYGVKD come from the germline V gene. Here the CDR3 reads CAIRAGLAAYNEQFF. The CDR3 DNA sequence: TGTGCCATCAGGGCGGGACTAGCGGCCTACAATGAGCAGTTCTTC.

With respect to this clonotype: A junction end diverges from the germline sequence, so it may reflect a read error. This chain joins TRBV18 and TRBJ2-3, with D unclear. CDR1 is KGHSH, CDR2 LQKENI, per germline. The CDR3 covers 14 residues. CDR3 DNA sequence: TGTACCAGCTCACCACCGGGCCTGGCAGATACGCAGTATTTT. Its translation is CTSSPPGLADTQYF.

The chain has TRBV19 and TRBJ2-7; TRBD2 matches at 8 bases. CDR3 size: 19 residues. CDR1 and CDR2 (germline): LNHDA, SQIVND (reference sequence). Losses at the gene ends were 7 bases for V and 3 bases for J; bases not matched to a gene: 23. CDR3 sequence: CASKIGGTRGAGVVYEQYF. The DNA of the CDR3 is TGTGCCAGTAAAATAGGAGGGACGCGGGGGGCCGGAGTGGTCTACGAGCAGTACTTC.

In this sample, this clonotype turned up a few times. The J gene is TRBJ1-1, the V gene TRBV7-4, with a possible D match to TRBD1 (6 bases). Germline assignment: CDR1 SGHVT and CDR2 SQSDAQ. The CDR3 is made up of 15 amino acids. Trimming stripped 3 bases from V and 1 base from J, with 12 bases between. In nucleotides, the CDR3 is TGTGCCAGCAGCTTTCACAGGGCGGAGAACACTGAAGCTTTCTTT. Protein sequence: CASSFHRAENTEAFF.

This clonotype was observed a single time. The chain has TRBV20-1 and TRBJ1-1; D ambiguous. The germline V gene encodes CDR1 DFQATT and CDR2 SNEGSKA (reference sequence). The CDR3 length is 14 residues. Trimming removed 0 bases at V and 1 base at J, with 9 bases between. In DNA, the CDR3 is TGCAGTGCTAGAGATATTACCAAGAACACTGAAGCTTTCTTT. Translation gives CSARDITKNTEAFF.

The J gene is TRBJ2-5, the V gene TRBV12-3 or TRBV12-4, with D perhaps TRBD1 or TRBD2 (5 bases each). Trimming took off 6 bases at V and 5 bases at J, with 13 bases between the two ends. The CDR3 extends over 13 amino acids. DNA for the CDR3: TGTGCCAGCAGGGGGACGGACCGGGAGACCCAGTACTTC. Its translation: CASRGTDRETQYF.

This clonotype was detected a few times. The chain uses TRBV7-9 and TRBJ2-3; TRBD1 aligns across 7 bases. The germline V gene encodes CDR1 SEHNR and CDR2 FQNEAQ (reference sequence). This CDR3 spans 12 amino acids. V was pared by 1 base and J by 10 bases, with 2 bases of the junction left unmatched. CDR3 nucleotides: TGTGCCAGCAGCTTAGGACAGGGTGCGCAGTATTTT. This gives the protein CASSLGQGAQYF.

The chain carries TRBV27 and TRBJ2-5; D ambiguous. The better agreement between TRBJ2-7 and the DNA end casts doubt on the J call. This CDR3 region has 13 residues. Germline CDR1 MNHEY, CDR2 SMNVEV (reference sequence). The CDR3: CASGGARTYEQYF. The CDR3 nucleotides are TGTGCCAGCGGTGGAGCACGGACCTACGAGCAGTACTTC.

This clonotype came up a few times. The V call is TRBV5-5, the J call TRBJ2-5; D is uncertain. CDR3 length: 14 residues. Trimming stripped 3 bases from V and 0 bases from J, with 9 bases between. Germline CDR1 reads SGHKS; CDR2 reads YYEKEE (reference sequence). CDR3 in DNA: TGTGCCAGCAGCTCCGTTAGGGACCAAGAGACCCAGTACTTC. This sequence encodes CASSSVRDQETQYF.

The chain links TRBV7-2 to TRBJ1-6, with D possibly TRBD1 on 6 matching bases. Germline CDR1 and CDR2: SGHTA and FQGNSA. The CDR3 is made up of 16 amino acids. Between the trimmed V and J ends, which lost 5 bases and 0 bases, there was a span of 11 bases. This chain's CDR3 is CASSGRGSSYNSPLHF. CDR3 DNA: TGTGCCAGCAGCGGAAGGGGGAGCTCCTATAATTCACCCCTCCACTTT.

Details on this clonotype: At one of its ends the junction is not consistent with the germline gene, which may arise from a read error. This rearrangement joins TRBV30 to TRBJ1-1; D unresolved. CDR1 GTSNPN and CDR2 SVGIG come from the germline V gene (reference sequence). The CDR3 is made up of 11 amino acids. The chain's CDR3 is CAGSKDTEAFF. DNA of the CDR3: TGTGCCGGGAGTAAAGACACTGAAGCTTTCTTT.

As concerns this clonotype: A read error may produce the germline difference seen at one junction end. This sequence joins TRBV28 and TRBJ2-4, with TRBD1 matching 7 bases. The J call could be wrong; TRBJ2-7 is a better fit for the DNA end. Germline CDR1 and CDR2: MDHEN and SYDVKM. This CDR3 comprises 14 residues. The CDR3 loop is CAGRTLGQTYEQYF. The CDR3 region has the DNA TGTGCCGGCAGGACACTGGGACAGACCTACGAGCAGTACTTC.

This chain connects TRBV20-1 to TRBJ1-5, with D tentatively TRBD1 (5 bases). V lost 0 bases, J lost 3 bases, and 27 bases lay in between. This CDR3 comprises 20 residues. CDR1 DFQATT and CDR2 SNEGSKA come from the germline V gene (reference sequence). CDR3 region: CSARDQRRGWGVYNNQPQHF. In DNA form, the CDR3 reads TGCAGTGCTAGAGATCAACGGAGAGGTTGGGGGGTTTATAACAATCAGCCCCAGCATTTT.

V is TRBV20-1 and J is TRBJ2-7, with 8 positions matching TRBD1. CDR3 length equals 15 residues. Germline loops: CDR1 DFQATT, CDR2 SNEGSKA (reference sequence). J was trimmed by 0 bases and V by 6 bases; bases with no gene match: 10. The DNA for the CDR3 is TGCAGTGCCTGGCCCGGGGACAGGACCTCCTACGAGCAGTACTTC. Encoded protein: CSAWPGDRTSYEQYF.

V gene TRBV7-2 combines with J gene TRBJ2-7, with 8 positions matching TRBD1. This CDR3 contains 16 residues. Trimming removed 5 bases from V and 3 bases from J; junction bases left unmatched: 12. Germline CDR1 reads SGHTA; CDR2 reads FQGNSA. In DNA, the CDR3 is TGTGCCAGCAGCCCGGGGCCCGGACAGGGATACTACGAGCAGTACTTC. Amino acids: CASSPGPGQGYYEQYF. Using reference TRBV7-2 and TRBJ2-7 for the parts outside the CDR3, the full variable domain is GAGVSQSPSNKVTEKGKDVELRCDPISGHTALYWYRQSLGQGLEFLIYFQGNSAPDKSGLPSDRFSAERTGGSVSTLTIQRTQQEDSAVYLCASSPGPGQGYYEQYFGPGTRLTVT.

This clonotype came up a few times. The chain employs TRBV7-2 and TRBJ2-7; 8 bases align to TRBD2. The CDR3 is 15 residues long. Trimming removed 0 bases from V and 5 bases from J; junction bases left unmatched: 6. Germline loops: CDR1 SGHTA, CDR2 FQGNSA. The CDR3 loop reads CASSLAGTSLDEQYF. CDR3 in DNA: TGTGCCAGCAGCTTAGCGGGGACTAGTTTGGACGAGCAGTACTTC.